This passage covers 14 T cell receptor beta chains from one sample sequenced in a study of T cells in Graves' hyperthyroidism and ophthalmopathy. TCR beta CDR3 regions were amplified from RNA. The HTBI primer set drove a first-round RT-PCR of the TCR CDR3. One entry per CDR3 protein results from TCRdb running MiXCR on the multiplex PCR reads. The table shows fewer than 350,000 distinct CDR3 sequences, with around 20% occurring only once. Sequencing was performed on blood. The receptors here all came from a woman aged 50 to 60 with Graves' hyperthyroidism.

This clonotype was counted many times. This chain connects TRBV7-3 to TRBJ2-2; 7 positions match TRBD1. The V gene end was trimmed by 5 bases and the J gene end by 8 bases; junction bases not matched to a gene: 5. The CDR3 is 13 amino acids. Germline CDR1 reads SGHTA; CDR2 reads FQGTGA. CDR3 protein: CASSQQGLGELFF. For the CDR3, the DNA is TGTGCCAGCAGCCAACAGGGGTTGGGGGAGCTGTTTTTT. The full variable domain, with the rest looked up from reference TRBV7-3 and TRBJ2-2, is GAGVSQTPSNKVTEKGKYVELRCDPISGHTALYWYRQSLGQGPEFLIYFQGTGAADDSGLPNDRFFAVRPEGSVSTLKIQRTERGDSAVYLCASSQQGLGELFFGEGSRLTVL.

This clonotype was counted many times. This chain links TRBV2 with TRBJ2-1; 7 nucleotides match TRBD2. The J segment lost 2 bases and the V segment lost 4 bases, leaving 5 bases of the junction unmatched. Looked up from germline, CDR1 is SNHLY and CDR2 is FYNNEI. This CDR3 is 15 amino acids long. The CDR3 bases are TGTGCCAGCAGTGTTAACAGCGGGGCCTACAATGAGCAGTTCTTC. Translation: CASSVNSGAYNEQFF.

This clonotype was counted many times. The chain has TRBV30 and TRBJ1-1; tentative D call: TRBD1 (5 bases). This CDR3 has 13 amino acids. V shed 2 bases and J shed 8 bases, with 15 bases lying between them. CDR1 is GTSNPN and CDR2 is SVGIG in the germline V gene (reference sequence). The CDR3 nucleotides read TGTGCCTGGAGTAAGGCAGGGTGGGACGAAGCTTTCTTT. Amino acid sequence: CAWSKAGWDEAFF.

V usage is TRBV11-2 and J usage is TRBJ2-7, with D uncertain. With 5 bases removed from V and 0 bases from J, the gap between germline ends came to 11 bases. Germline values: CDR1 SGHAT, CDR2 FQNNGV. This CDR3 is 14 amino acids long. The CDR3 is CASSPLGPSYEQYF. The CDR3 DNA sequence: TGTGCCAGCAGCCCCCTAGGCCCCTCCTACGAGCAGTACTTC.

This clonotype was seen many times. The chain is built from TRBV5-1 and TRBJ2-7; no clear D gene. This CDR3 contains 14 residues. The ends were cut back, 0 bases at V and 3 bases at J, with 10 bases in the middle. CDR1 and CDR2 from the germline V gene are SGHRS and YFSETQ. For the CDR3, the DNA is TGCGCCAGCAGCTTGGGTATGACCGGCTACGAGCAGTACTTC. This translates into CASSLGMTGYEQYF.

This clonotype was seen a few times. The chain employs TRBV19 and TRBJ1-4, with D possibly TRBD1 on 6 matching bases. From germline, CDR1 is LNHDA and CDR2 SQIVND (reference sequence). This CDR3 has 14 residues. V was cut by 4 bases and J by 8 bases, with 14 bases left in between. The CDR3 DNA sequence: TGTGCCAGTAGTACGATCGGACAGCCCGAAAAACTGTTTTTT. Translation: CASSTIGQPEKLFF.

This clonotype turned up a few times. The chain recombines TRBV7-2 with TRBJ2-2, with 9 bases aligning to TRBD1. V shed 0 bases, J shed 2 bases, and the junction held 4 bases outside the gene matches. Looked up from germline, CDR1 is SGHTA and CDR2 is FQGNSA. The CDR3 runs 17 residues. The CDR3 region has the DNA TGTGCCAGCAGCTTAGCTTGGACAGGGGAAAACACCGGGGAGCTGTTTTTT. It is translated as CASSLAWTGENTGELFF. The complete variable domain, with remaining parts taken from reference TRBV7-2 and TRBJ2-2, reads GAGVSQSPSNKVTEKGKDVELRCDPISGHTALYWYRQSLGQGLEFLIYFQGNSAPDKSGLPSDRFSAERTGGSVSTLTIQRTQQEDSAVYLCASSLAWTGENTGELFFGEGSRLTVL.

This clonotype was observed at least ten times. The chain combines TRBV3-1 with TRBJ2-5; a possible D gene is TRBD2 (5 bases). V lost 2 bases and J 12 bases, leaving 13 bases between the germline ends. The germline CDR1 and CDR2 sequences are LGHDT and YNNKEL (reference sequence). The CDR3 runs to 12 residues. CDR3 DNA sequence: TGTGCCAGCAGCCAAAGTCGGGGTCAAGAGTACTTC. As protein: CASSQSRGQEYF.

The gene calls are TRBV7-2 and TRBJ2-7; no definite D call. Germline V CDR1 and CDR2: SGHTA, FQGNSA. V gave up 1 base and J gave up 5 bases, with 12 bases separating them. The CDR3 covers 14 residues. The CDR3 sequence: CASSLGLLGDEQYF. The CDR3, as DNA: TGTGCCAGCAGCTTAGGTCTGCTAGGCGACGAGCAGTACTTC.

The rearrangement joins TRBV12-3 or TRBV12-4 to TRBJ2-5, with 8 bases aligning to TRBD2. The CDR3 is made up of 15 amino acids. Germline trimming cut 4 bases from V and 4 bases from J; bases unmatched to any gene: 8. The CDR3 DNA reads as TGTGCCAGCAGTTCCATCTCCAGCGGGGGAGAGACCCAGTACTTC. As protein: CASSSISSGGETQYF.

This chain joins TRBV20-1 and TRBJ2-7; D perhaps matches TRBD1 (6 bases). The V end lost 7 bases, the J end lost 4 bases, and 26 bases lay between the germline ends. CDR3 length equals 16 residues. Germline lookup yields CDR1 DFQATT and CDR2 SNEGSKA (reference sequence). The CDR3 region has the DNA TGCAGTGTCCTACAGGCCCCAACAGGGATAACGTACGAGCAGTACTTC. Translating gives CSVLQAPTGITYEQYF.

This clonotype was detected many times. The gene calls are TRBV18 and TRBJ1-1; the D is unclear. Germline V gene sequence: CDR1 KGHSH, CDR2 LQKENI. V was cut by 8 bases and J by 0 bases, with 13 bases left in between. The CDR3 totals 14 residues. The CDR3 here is CASVTGSVNTEAFF. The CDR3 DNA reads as TGTGCCAGCGTCACGGGGTCCGTGAACACTGAAGCTTTCTTT.

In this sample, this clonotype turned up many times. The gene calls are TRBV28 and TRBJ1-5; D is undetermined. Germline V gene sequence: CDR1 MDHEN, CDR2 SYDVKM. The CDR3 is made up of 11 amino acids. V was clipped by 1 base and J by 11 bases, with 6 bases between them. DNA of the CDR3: TGTGCCAGCAGTTTATCTCGGGCCCAGCATTTT. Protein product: CASSLSRAQHF.

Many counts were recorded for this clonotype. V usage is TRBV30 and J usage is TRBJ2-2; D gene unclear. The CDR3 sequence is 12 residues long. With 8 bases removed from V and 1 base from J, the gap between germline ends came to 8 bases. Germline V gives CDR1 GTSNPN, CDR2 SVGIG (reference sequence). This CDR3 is CARTENTGELFF. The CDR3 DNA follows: TGTGCCCGGACGGAGAACACCGGGGAGCTGTTTTTT.